This T cell receptor (beta chain) stems from a study of CD8 T cells in ankylosing spondylitis. V was pared by 0 bases and J by 8 bases, with 14 bases between. CDR1 is DFQATT and CDR2 is SNEGSKA in the germline V gene (reference sequence). The CDR3 covers 14 residues. TCRdb re-analysed the 5' RACE reads in MiXCR, keeping a single row per CDR3 protein. Among tens of thousands of distinct CDR3 sequences listed, just under 9% were seen once. Study-wide results and limits: Some motif variants had been reported before (in reactive arthritis synovial fluid and blood). Seemingly distinctive of ankylosing spondylitis blood was a TCR beta motif formed by eight highly homologous variants.

This clonotype occurred many times. The antigen is unknown. The sample comprised blood, either unsorted or a sorted T cell fraction (not recorded which). This receptor was taken from a male donor with ankylosing spondylitis. The V and J genes are TRBV20-1 and TRBJ2-1; D is unresolved. CDR3 in DNA: TGCAGTGCTAGAGATCGGGCTATTTTAGATGAGCAGTTCTTC. It specifies CSARDRAILDEQFF.